A single sample is the source of the 32 T cell receptor beta chains below, sequenced in a study of T cell clonality in common variable immunodeficiency. Produced via immunoSEQ multiplex PCR; TCRdb's table is partial and in-frame only. This sample shows approximately 56,000 clones and no singletons; more than 2% rests with the ten largest. The source material was peripheral blood mononuclear cells. These TCRs come from a person between 18 and 70 years old in good health.

This clone was seen repeatedly, ten times or more. Coverage ceases 3 residues before the CDR3 finishes, and the germline J gene fills in the end. The chain has TRBV6-1 and TRBJ1-2; 7 nucleotides align to TRBD1. Germline assignment: CDR1 MNHNS and CDR2 SASEGT. The ends lost 2 bases at V and 3 bases at J; junction bases unmatched: 9. This CDR3 spans 16 amino acids. The DNA read from the CDR3 is TGTGCCAGCAGTGAAACAGGGGCGTCGCCGTACTATGGC. It specifies CASSETGASPYYG. The CDR3 reads in full as CASSETGASPYYGYTF.

This clone occurred many times. The CDR3 extends 3 residues past the end of the read, so its final part is completed from the germline J gene. The chain employs TRBV5-5 and TRBJ2-7, with 8 bases matching TRBD2. The CDR3 covers 14 residues. After removal of 4 bases from V and 0 bases from J, the junction contained 3 bases not matched to a gene. CDR1 is SGHKS and CDR2 is YYEKEE in the germline V gene (reference sequence). Incomplete CDR3 DNA: TGTGCCAGCAGCGGGAGCGGGAGCTCCTACGAG. This gives the protein CASSGSGSSYE. The full CDR3 sequence reads CASSGSGSSYEQYF.

This clone was counted at least ten times. The read terminates 3 residues before the CDR3 end, so the remaining end is supplied by the germline J gene. V is TRBV19 and J is TRBJ2-2; 11 positions match TRBD2. This CDR3 contains 16 residues. With V trimmed by 5 bases and J by 0 bases, 2 bases remained unmatched. Germline lookup yields CDR1 LNHDA and CDR2 SQIVND (reference sequence). The part of the CDR3 DNA that was read is TGTGCCAGTAGTCGACTAGCGGGACCGAACACCGGGGAG. Its protein is CASSRLAGPNTGE. In full, the CDR3 reads CASSRLAGPNTGELFF.

The sample holds many counts of this clone. Read coverage stops 3 residues before the CDR3 terminus; the germline J gene supplies the remainder. V usage is TRBV30 and J usage is TRBJ2-1, with TRBD2 matching 12 bases. CDR3 length: 16 residues. The germline V gene has CDR1 GTSNPN and CDR2 SVGIG (reference sequence). The J segment lost 9 bases and the V segment lost 2 bases, leaving 11 bases of the junction unmatched. The CDR3 loop is CAWSLRLAGEGREQFF. The sequenced part of the CDR3 DNA is TGTGCCTGGAGTCTGCGACTAGCGGGAGAGGGGCGTGAG.

There are many counts of this clone. From the germline J gene comes the end of the CDR3, since the read stops 3 residues before it. The chain combines TRBV7-2 with TRBJ1-2; unclear D gene. The CDR3 spans 15 residues. CDR1 SGHTA and CDR2 FQGNSA come from the germline V gene. V was cut by 5 bases and J by 0 bases, with 13 bases left in between. The CDR3 sequence: CASSRWSDTNYGYTF. The DNA read from the CDR3 is TGTGCCAGCAGCCGGTGGTCCGATACTAACTATGGC.

This clone is medium-sized within its sample. The read ends 3 residues before the CDR3 terminus; that terminus is restored from the germline J gene. The genes are TRBV7-3 and TRBJ2-5, with D possibly matching TRBD2 (5 bases). Germline loops: CDR1 SGHTA, CDR2 FQGTGA. The CDR3 length is 14 residues. Trimming took 5 bases from V and 2 from J, leaving 12 bases between them. The CDR3 bases that were read are TGTGCCAGCAGCGAACAAGGACTTCAAGAGACC. It translates to CASSEQGLQET. The full CDR3 protein is CASSEQGLQETQYF.

This clone has ten or more counts. With the read ending 3 residues before the CDR3 end, the germline J gene is used to fill in that end. The chain recombines TRBV7-4 with TRBJ2-7; perhaps TRBD2 as D (5 bases). The CDR3 consists of 13 residues. The germline V gene has CDR1 SGHVT and CDR2 SQSDAQ. V was pared by 4 bases and J by 0 bases, with 7 bases between. This chain's CDR3 is CASSSEGSYEQYF. Incomplete CDR3 DNA: TGTGCCAGCAGCTCAGAGGGCTCCTACGAG.

This clone was found many times. The CDR3 extends 3 residues past the end of the read, so its final part is completed from the germline J gene. V gene TRBV20-1 combines with J gene TRBJ2-7, with D perhaps TRBD2 (6 bases). Germline V gene sequence: CDR1 DFQATT, CDR2 SNEGSKA (reference sequence). V was clipped by 3 bases and J by 2 bases, with 11 bases between them. The length of the CDR3 is 13 residues. CDR3 protein: CSARGDSTYEQYF. The part of the CDR3 DNA that was read is TGCAGTGCTAGGGGGGACTCGACCTACGAG.

This clone appeared many times. Sequencing ends 3 residues short of the CDR3 end; the germline J gene provides the rest. The chain has TRBV30 and TRBJ2-2; no clear D gene. From germline, CDR1 is GTSNPN and CDR2 SVGIG (reference sequence). The V end lost 4 bases, the J end lost 1 base, and 10 bases lay between the germline ends. The CDR3 has 14 residues. The CDR3 spells CAWTGSLNTGELFF. The CDR3 bases that were read are TGTGCCTGGACCGGGTCATTGAACACCGGGGAG.

Many counts were recorded for this clone. The CDR3 end is not reached by the read, which stops 3 residues before it; the germline J gene fills it in. The V gene is TRBV6-4, the J gene TRBJ2-5; 13 nucleotides agree with TRBD2. The J segment lost 2 bases and the V segment lost 5 bases, leaving 5 bases of the junction unmatched. The CDR3 extends over 16 amino acids. The germline V gene encodes CDR1 MRHNA and CDR2 SNTAGT. CDR3 sequence: CASSPSTSGGQETQYF. The sequenced part of the CDR3 DNA is TGTGCCAGCAGTCCGTCGACTAGCGGGGGGCAAGAGACC.

This clone was detected ten times or more. The read terminates 3 residues before the CDR3 end, so the remaining end is supplied by the germline J gene. The chain joins TRBV18 to TRBJ2-7; D unclear. V was pared by 2 bases and J by 4 bases, with 9 bases between. Germline assignment: CDR1 KGHSH and CDR2 LQKENI. The CDR3 is 13 amino acids. The chain's CDR3 is CASSPADSYEQYF. CDR3 DNA, as far as it was read: TGTGCCAGCTCACCAGCAGACTCTTACGAG.

The CDR3 reads CARSLPDRDLNNEQFF. CDR3 DNA, as far as it was read: TGTGCCAGAAGCTTACCCGACAGGGACCTCAACAATGAG. The chain uses TRBV5-3 and TRBJ2-1; 7 bases match TRBD1. The read falls 3 residues short of the CDR3 end, and the missing part is taken from the germline J gene. TRBV5-3 is reported as an ORF; its role is uncertain. The CDR3 extends over 16 amino acids. V lost 2 bases and J lost 5; bases outside the gene matches: 10.

This clone was seen repeatedly, ten times or more. The covered CDR3 bases are TGCAGTGCTCCCATAGCGGGGGGGATAGATACG. The encoded protein is CSAPIAGGIDT. In full, the CDR3 is CSAPIAGGIDTQYF. V gene TRBV20-1 combines with J gene TRBJ2-3, with TRBD2 matching 11 bases. The DNA ends 3 residues before the CDR3 does, and the rest of the CDR3 is filled in from the germline J gene. Germline trimming cut 5 bases from V and 5 bases from J; bases unmatched to any gene: 6. Per germline, CDR1 DFQATT and CDR2 SNEGSKA (reference sequence). The CDR3 is made up of 14 amino acids.

The sample holds many counts of this clone. The read finishes 3 residues shy of the CDR3 end, and the germline J gene is used to complete it. The chain employs TRBV6-4 and TRBJ1-1; D is ambiguous. Looked up from germline, CDR1 is MRHNA and CDR2 is SNTAGT. The CDR3 totals 13 residues. CDR3 DNA (partial): TGTGCCAGCAGTATAGACATTGGGCTCGAA. Protein product: CASSIDIGLE. The full CDR3 is CASSIDIGLEAFF.

This clone has a count of ten or more. The observed sequence ends 3 residues before the CDR3 terminus, with the missing tail filled in from the germline J gene. The rearrangement links TRBV29-1 to TRBJ2-1; 11 nucleotides agree with TRBD1. The CDR3 totals 16 residues. V was clipped by 4 bases and J by 7 bases; unmatched bases: 12. CDR1 and CDR2 (germline): SQVTM, ANQGSEA. CDR3 DNA (partial): TGCAGCGTTGGAGGTTCCGGGACAGGGGGAAGGAATGAG. It yields the protein CSVGGSGTGGRNE. The entire CDR3 protein is CSVGGSGTGGRNEQFF.

CDR3 DNA, as far as it was read: TGTGCCAGCAGCTTTACAGGGGGCTATTACGAC. It translates to CASSFTGGYYD. The whole CDR3 protein reads CASSFTGGYYDYTF. V gene TRBV7-9 combines with J gene TRBJ1-2, with TRBD1 matching over 9 bases. The read halts 3 residues ahead of the CDR3 end, with the missing end drawn from the germline J gene. The V gene's germline CDR1 is SEHNR and CDR2 FQNEAQ (reference sequence). The CDR3 runs to 14 residues. Drawing the rest from reference TRBV7-9 and TRBJ1-2, the complete variable domain is DTGVSQNPRHKITKRGQNVTFRCDPISEHNRLYWYRQTLGQGPEFLTYFQNEAQLEKSRLLSDRFSAERPKGSFSTLEIQRTEQGDSAMYLCASSFTGGYYDYTFGSGTRLTVV.

This clone was recorded at least ten times. The read is 3 residues too short to cover the CDR3 end, so that end is filled in from the germline J gene. The V and J genes are TRBV4-2 and TRBJ1-1, with a weak D call TRBD1 (6 bases). Per the germline V gene, CDR1 is LGHNA and CDR2 is YNFKEQ. The CDR3 totals 16 residues. V shed 0 bases and J shed 5 bases, with 16 bases lying between them. CDR3 amino acids: CASSQETGTRGTEAFF. The CDR3 DNA, read in part, is TGTGCCAGCAGCCAAGAGACGGGGACAAGGGGGACTGAA.

In its sample, this clone was seen many times. The read terminates 3 residues before the CDR3 end, so the remaining end is supplied by the germline J gene. V gene TRBV2 combines with J gene TRBJ2-5; 14 positions match TRBD2. Per germline, CDR1 SNHLY and CDR2 FYNNEI. The CDR3 spans 17 residues. The V segment lost 0 bases and the J segment 5 bases; nucleotides outside the gene matches: 5. CDR3 DNA (partial): TGTGCCAGCAGTGAAGCTCGGGGACTAGCGGGAGCCGAGACC. It is translated as CASSEARGLAGAET. The whole CDR3 region reads CASSEARGLAGAETQYF. The entire variable domain, with the rest obtained from reference TRBV2 and TRBJ2-5, is as follows: EPEVTQTPSHQVTQMGQEVILRCVPISNHLYFYWYRQILGQKVEFLVSFYNNEISEKSEIFDDQFSVERPDGSNFTLKIRSTKLEDSAMYFCASSEARGLAGAETQYFGPGTRLLVL.

Comment on this clone: Sequencing ends 3 residues short of the CDR3 end; the germline J gene provides the rest. V and J are TRBV11-3 and TRBJ2-2; TRBD1 agrees at 9 bases. The junction had 2 bases not matched to a gene; V was cut back by 5 bases and J by 4 bases. The CDR3 has 14 residues. CDR1 is SGHNT and CDR2 is YENEEA in the germline V gene. The part of the CDR3 DNA that was read is TGTGCCAGCAGCAGGGGACAGGGCACCGGGGAG. Protein: CASSRGQGTGE. The whole CDR3 protein is CASSRGQGTGELFF. The whole variable domain, filled in from reference TRBV11-3 and TRBJ2-2, reads EAGVVQSPRYKIIEKKQPVAFWCNPISGHNTLYWYLQNLGQGPELLIRYENEEAVDDSQLPKDRFSAERLKGVDSTLKIQPAELGDSAVYLCASSRGQGTGELFFGEGSRLTVL.

The chain's CDR3 is CASSLGTSGGPSTDTQYF. Partial CDR3 DNA: TGCGCCAGCAGCTTGGGGACTAGCGGGGGGCCGAGCACAGATACG. The chain couples TRBV5-1 to TRBJ2-3, with 14 bases aligning to TRBD2. The CDR3 end falls 3 residues outside the read, so it is completed with the germline J gene. The CDR3 sequence is 18 residues long. V gave up 0 bases and J gave up 0 bases; unmatched junction bases: 3. The germline CDR1 and CDR2 sequences are SGHRS and YFSETQ.

The table lists this clone with many counts. The CDR3 is cut off 3 residues early in the read; its end comes from the germline J gene. The V and J genes are TRBV19 and TRBJ2-7; 8 bases map to TRBD2. The trim removed 6 bases at V and 4 bases at J, leaving 11 bases unmatched. Germline V gene lookup returns CDR1 LNHDA and CDR2 SQIVND (reference sequence). The CDR3 contains 15 residues. The sequenced CDR3 bases are TGTGCCAGTAGCCCATCGGGGGGGACAACTTACGAG. It specifies CASSPSGGTTYE. The whole CDR3 region reads CASSPSGGTTYEQYF.

In its sample, this clone was seen many times. The CDR3 is cut off 3 residues early in the read; its end comes from the germline J gene. The V gene is TRBV6-1, the J gene TRBJ1-1; D is ambiguous. CDR1 is MNHNS, CDR2 SASEGT, per germline. V lost 1 base to trimming and J lost 3 bases, with 6 bases between them. CDR3 length: 13 amino acids. The CDR3 reads CASSEDRDTEAFF. The sequenced CDR3 bases are TGTGCCAGCAGTGAAGATCGGGACACTGAA.

As for this clone: The read falls 3 residues short of the CDR3 end, and the missing part is taken from the germline J gene. This chain uses TRBV18 with TRBJ2-7, with no clear D. Germline-derived CDR1 and CDR2 are KGHSH and LQKENI. This CDR3 has 13 amino acids. The V and J ends lost 4 bases and 4 bases respectively, with 11 bases between them. The CDR3 protein is CASSLREQYEQYF. CDR3 DNA, as far as it was read: TGTGCCAGCTCACTCCGAGAACAGTACGAG.

This clone was recorded many times. The CDR3 protein is CASSIPPGGYTF. The covered CDR3 bases are TGTGCCAGTAGTATCCCCCCCGGGGGC. This rearrangement joins TRBV19 to TRBJ1-2; D unclear. The read finishes 3 residues shy of the CDR3 end, and the germline J gene is used to complete it. The germline gives CDR1 LNHDA, CDR2 SQIVND (reference sequence). The CDR3 length is 12 residues.

In its sample, this clone was seen many times. The read ends 3 residues shy of where the CDR3 ends; the end is completed using the germline J gene. The rearrangement uses TRBV6-2 or TRBV6-3 and TRBJ2-6; D ambiguous. Germline V CDR1 and CDR2: MNHEY, SVGEGT. The V and J ends lost 6 bases and 0 bases respectively, with 9 bases between them. The CDR3 sequence is 15 residues long. The CDR3 bases that were read are TGTGCCAGCAGCTCAAGGGTCTCTGGGGCCAACGTC. Protein product: CASSSRVSGANV. The CDR3 in full is CASSSRVSGANVLTF.

At least ten counts were recorded for this clone. The read terminates 3 residues before the CDR3 end, so the remaining end is supplied by the germline J gene. The gene calls are TRBV15 and TRBJ2-2; maybe TRBD1 (6 bases). Trimming removed 5 bases at V and 4 bases at J, with 11 bases between. This CDR3 is 14 amino acids long. Germline CDR1 reads LNHNV; CDR2 reads YYDKDF (reference sequence). The part of the CDR3 DNA that was read is TGTGCCACCAGCGGACAGTCGGGCACCGGGGAG. Its translation is CATSGQSGTGE. The complete CDR3 reads CATSGQSGTGELFF.

This clone was counted between two and nine times. From the germline J gene comes the end of the CDR3, since the read stops 3 residues before it. V and J are TRBV19 and TRBJ1-6; D is unclear. Trimming stripped 6 bases from V and 3 bases from J, with 15 bases between. Looked up from germline, CDR1 is LNHDA and CDR2 is SQIVND (reference sequence). This CDR3 region has 16 residues. The CDR3 reads CASSQGGSSYNSPLHF. The sequenced CDR3 bases are TGTGCCAGTAGCCAAGGAGGGTCGAGCTATAATTCACCC.

This clone was detected many times. From the germline J gene comes the end of the CDR3, since the read stops 3 residues before it. The rearrangement joins TRBV20-1 to TRBJ2-7; 9 bases agree with TRBD2. The ends lost 1 base at V and 2 bases at J; junction bases unmatched: 3. The CDR3 has 14 amino acids. Per germline, CDR1 DFQATT and CDR2 SNEGSKA (reference sequence). The CDR3 here is CSARVSGGPYEQYF. The DNA read from the CDR3 is TGCAGTGCTAGAGTTAGCGGGGGACCCTACGAG.

The sequenced CDR3 bases are TGTGCCAGCAGCTTAAAGTCGGGGGGCTACGAG. Translating it yields CASSLKSGGYE. The full CDR3 reads CASSLKSGGYEQYF. This chain uses TRBV11-2 with TRBJ2-7; 7 bases map to TRBD2. From the germline J gene comes the end of the CDR3, since the read stops 3 residues before it. J gave up 3 bases and V 2 bases, and 4 bases lay outside the gene matches. There are 14 residues in the CDR3. The V gene's germline CDR1 is SGHAT and CDR2 FQNNGV.

Turning to this clone: From the germline J gene comes the end of the CDR3, since the read stops 3 residues before it. The rearrangement joins TRBV13 to TRBJ1-4; 7 bases map to TRBD1. Germline loops: CDR1 PRHDT, CDR2 FYEKMQ (reference sequence). Losses at the gene ends were 5 bases for V and 6 bases for J; bases not matched to a gene: 9. The CDR3 is 15 amino acids. The CDR3 DNA, read in part, is TGTGCCAGCAGCCCAAACAGGGGAGGAGATGAAAAA. Protein: CASSPNRGGDEK. The whole CDR3 protein is CASSPNRGGDEKLFF.

There are many counts of this clone. The CDR3 end falls 3 residues outside the read, so it is completed with the germline J gene. The chain recombines TRBV5-4 with TRBJ1-2, with a possible D match to TRBD1 (5 bases). The CDR3 runs to 13 residues. Germline CDR1 is SGHNT and CDR2 is YYREEE (reference sequence). V lost 3 bases, J lost 6 bases, and 12 bases lay in between. The sequenced part of the CDR3 DNA is TGTGCCAGCAGCTCGCGCCTGACAGATGGC. Protein: CASSSRLTDG. The whole CDR3 region reads CASSSRLTDGYTF.

This clone appeared many times. The read terminates 3 residues ahead of where the CDR3 ends, so the germline J gene completes it. The V call is TRBV5-4, the J call TRBJ2-7, with 7 bases lining up with TRBD1. Germline CDR1 SGHNT, CDR2 YYREEE (reference sequence). The CDR3 extends over 14 amino acids. J was trimmed by 3 bases and V by 2 bases; bases with no gene match: 5. The covered CDR3 bases are TGTGCCAGCAGCTTTGGGACAGAGAACTACGAG. Its protein is CASSFGTENYE. The whole CDR3 protein is CASSFGTENYEQYF.